Included here is one T cell receptor beta chain sequence, with context. These data originate in a study of blood T cell repertoires in COVID-19. Looking at the study overall: The study drew acute and convalescent COVID-19 samples from the United States, Italy and Spain. The analysed material was cDNA or gDNA that came from T cells, B-cell-depleted T cells, or PBMCs.

Original analysis: Amplifying reference gene primers gave estimates of nucleated cell counts. TCRdb's table, derived via immunoSEQ multiplex PCR, lists solely in-frame clones and lacks some. That table gives V, J and clone size, and the DNA gave D and trimming. Of roughly 230,000 clones in the sample, roughly 88% were seen once. Germline CDR1 is SGHAT and CDR2 is FQNNGV. This CDR3 is built from 13 residues. J was trimmed by 8 bases and V by 5 bases; bases with no gene match: 6. The chain joins TRBV11-2 to TRBJ1-2; 9 positions match TRBD1. Sequencing used peripheral blood. The origin of this receptor is a human donor in a cohort sampled during active COVID-19. The CDR3 nucleotides read TGTGCCAGCAGCCTAGGACAGGGGCGAGGCTACACCTTC. This gives the protein CASSLGQGRGYTF.